A selection of T cell receptor beta chains follows, all from one sample in a study of blood T cell repertoires in COVID-19. Sequenced by immunoSEQ multiplex PCR; TCRdb stores in-frame clones only, minus some. Of approximately 310,000 clones listed, about nine tenths are singletons. The sequenced sample consisted of PBMCs or T cells enriched from blood (not recorded which). The receptors stem from a man aged 55-75 years who had recovered from COVID-19. CDR3s include the opening cysteine and the closing phenylalanine or tryptophan. Each record gives: clone size, J gene, V gene, D gene, CDR3 protein, CDR3 DNA. The D gene is left open where the match is weak. Size is stated for part of the rows, as once, few or many counts, or as a class when the clone is expanded.

>NA|TRBJ2-7|TRBV10-3|TRBD2
CAISAALGTSGSSHEQYF
TGTGCCATCAGTGCCGCACTCGGGACTAGCGGGAGTTCCCACGAGCAGTACTTC
>NA|TRBJ2-1|TRBV27|TRBD2
CASSLSANWGGRNEQFF
TGTGCCAGCAGTTTATCGGCTAACTGGGGGGGACGCAATGAGCAGTTCTTC
>NA|TRBJ2-7|TRBV9|TRBD2
CASSVELAGTEQYF
TGTGCCAGCAGCGTAGAACTAGCGGGAACCGAGCAGTACTTC
>NA|TRBJ2-1|TRBV27|TRBD2
CASSLRSGRDNEQFF
TGTGCCAGCAGTTTAAGAAGCGGGAGAGACAATGAGCAGTTCTTC
>NA|TRBJ2-5|TRBV3-1/TRBV3-2|TRBD2
CASSVTWTSGGETQYF
TGTGCCAGCAGCGTCACTTGGACTAGCGGGGGAGAGACCCAGTACTTC
>NA|TRBJ1-3|TRBV28|NA
CASTPETSGNTIYF
TGTGCCAGCACGCCGGAGACCTCTGGAAACACCATATATTTT
>NA|TRBJ1-5|TRBV15|TRBD1
CATSRAGQGAGQPQHF
TGTGCCACCAGCAGAGCGGGACAGGGGGCAGGACAGCCCCAGCATTTT
>NA|TRBJ1-2|TRBV28|NA
CASSLLGGRYTF
TGTGCCAGCAGTTTATTGGGGGGGCGCTACACCTTC
>NA|TRBJ2-1|TRBV7-6|TRBD2
CASSSLTSGIVDEQFF
TGTGCCAGCAGCTCACTGACTAGCGGGATAGTCGATGAGCAGTTCTTC
>NA|TRBJ2-7|TRBV18|TRBD2
CASSRGTSGRALPYEQYF
TGTGCCAGCTCACGCGGGACTAGCGGGAGGGCGCTCCCCTACGAGCAGTACTTC
>NA|TRBJ1-2|TRBV27|NA
CASSPDRKNYGYTF
TGTGCCAGCAGTCCCGACAGAAAAAACTATGGCTACACCTTC
>NA|TRBJ1-1|TRBV7-9|NA
CASSGTGFEAFF
TGTGCCAGCAGCGGAACAGGGTTTGAAGCTTTCTTT
>few|TRBJ1-5|TRBV2|TRBD1
CASRDRVSVAQPQHF
TGTGCCAGCAGGGACAGGGTGAGCGTGGCTCAGCCCCAGCATTTT
>NA|TRBJ1-1|TRBV3-1/TRBV3-2|NA
CASSQMDRNTEAFF
TGTGCCAGCAGCCAAATGGACAGGAACACTGAAGCTTTCTTT
>NA|TRBJ1-2|TRBV4-2|NA
CASSHGLVYGYTF
TGTGCCAGCAGCCACGGTCTGGTCTATGGCTACACCTTC
>NA|TRBJ1-1|TRBV19|NA
CASRKKGDPSTEAFF
TGTGCCAGTAGAAAAAAGGGGGACCCTTCCACTGAAGCTTTCTTT
>NA|TRBJ1-1|TRBV19|NA
CATLQGLWGTEAFF
TGTGCCACCCTTCAGGGGTTATGGGGCACTGAAGCTTTCTTT
>NA|TRBJ1-2|TRBV28|NA
CASSLDSSYGYTF
TGTGCCAGCAGTCTGGACAGCTCCTATGGCTACACCTTC
>NA|TRBJ1-1|TRBV6-5|NA
CASNRERDTEAFF
TGTGCCAGCAACAGGGAGAGGGACACTGAAGCTTTCTTT
>NA|TRBJ2-5|TRBV24-1|NA
CATREQGRETQYF
TGTGCCACCAGAGAACAGGGACGAGAGACCCAGTACTTC
>NA|TRBJ2-2|TRBV5-5|TRBD1
CASTLQGTGELFF
TGTGCCAGCACCCTACAGGGGACCGGGGAGCTGTTTTTT
>NA|TRBJ2-1|TRBV24-1|TRBD2
CATSDPGLAGGVEQFF
TGTGCCACCAGTGATCCTGGACTAGCGGGAGGAGTCGAGCAGTTCTTC
>NA|TRBJ1-6|TRBV2|TRBD1
CASSFGTGDSPLHF
TGTGCCAGCAGTTTCGGGACAGGGGATTCACCCCTCCACTTT
>NA|TRBJ2-5|TRBV5-4|TRBD2
CASSLTKLAGGKETQYF
TGTGCCAGCAGCTTGACTAAACTAGCGGGAGGTAAAGAGACCCAGTACTTC
>NA|TRBJ2-3|TRBV18|NA
CASSPTSTDTQYF
TGTGCCAGCTCACCCACTAGCACAGATACGCAGTATTTT
>few|TRBJ1-5|TRBV6-1|NA
CASSEQQQTQHF
TGTGCCAGCAGTGAACAACAGCAGACCCAGCATTTT
>once|TRBJ2-3|TRBV6-5|NA
CASSRTNMVTDTQYF
TGTGCCAGCAGCCGGACTAATATGGTCACAGATACGCAGTATTTT
>few|TRBJ2-7|TRBV6-5|NA
CASSQDIVLYEQYF
TGTGCCAGCAGTCAGGACATCGTGCTCTACGAGCAGTACTTC
>NA|TRBJ2-7|TRBV11-2|NA
CASRLGGSYEQYF
TGTGCCAGCAGACTAGGGGGTTCCTACGAGCAGTACTTC
>NA|TRBJ1-1|TRBV6-5|NA
CASSNKRGTEAFF
TGTGCCAGCAGTAACAAACGCGGAACTGAAGCTTTCTTT
>NA|TRBJ2-3|TRBV9|TRBD2
CASARLAGTTDTQYF
TGTGCCAGCGCGAGACTAGCGGGAACCACAGATACGCAGTATTTT